This T cell receptor (beta chain) was observed in a study of blood T cell repertoires in COVID-19. Study summary: The United States, Italy and Spain provided the acute and convalescent COVID-19 samples.

Per the study methods: Reference gene primer amplification gave estimated nucleated cell counts. The method was immunoSEQ multiplex PCR; TCRdb's version includes in-frame clones alone and lacks a portion of them. The DNA was the basis for D and trimming; V, J and clone size are from that table. Of under 200,000 clones listed, 70% to 80% are singletons. Germline V CDR1 and CDR2: MNHEY, SVGAGI. Trimming shortened V by 0 bases and J by 4 bases, and 12 bases separated the two germline ends. The CDR3 consists of 15 residues. This receptor was obtained from a man in his fifties or sixties with acute or convalescent COVID-19. This chain links TRBV6-5 with TRBJ1-1, with D maybe TRBD1 (6 bases). The sequencing input was peripheral blood. The CDR3 nucleotides read TGTGCCAGCAGTTACTCGTCAGGGGTTGGCACTGAAGCTTTCTTT. Translating gives CASSYSSGVGTEAFF.